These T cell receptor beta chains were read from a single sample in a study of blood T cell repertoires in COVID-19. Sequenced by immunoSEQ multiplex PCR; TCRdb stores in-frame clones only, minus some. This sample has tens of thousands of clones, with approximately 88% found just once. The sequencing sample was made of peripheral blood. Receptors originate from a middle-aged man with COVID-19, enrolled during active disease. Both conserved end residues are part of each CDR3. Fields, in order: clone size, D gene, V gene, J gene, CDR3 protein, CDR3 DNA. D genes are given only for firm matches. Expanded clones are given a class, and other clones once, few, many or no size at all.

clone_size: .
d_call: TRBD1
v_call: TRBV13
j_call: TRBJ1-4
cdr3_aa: CASSLRSGGSEKLFF
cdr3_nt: TGTGCCAGCAGCTTAAGGTCAGGGGGTAGTGAAAAACTGTTTTTT

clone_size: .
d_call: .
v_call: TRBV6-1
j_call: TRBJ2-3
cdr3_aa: CASSEDARRFADTQYF
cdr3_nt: TGTGCCAGCAGTGAAGACGCTAGGAGATTCGCAGATACGCAGTATTTT

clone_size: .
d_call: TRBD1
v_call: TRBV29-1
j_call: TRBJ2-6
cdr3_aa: CSARDRVSGANVLTF
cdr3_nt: TGCAGCGCCCGGGACAGGGTATCCGGGGCCAACGTCCTGACTTTC

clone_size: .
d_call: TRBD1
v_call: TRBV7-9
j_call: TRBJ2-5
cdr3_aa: CASSTRPGQGEETQYF
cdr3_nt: TGTGCCAGCAGCACGCGTCCGGGGCAGGGGGAGGAGACCCAGTACTTC

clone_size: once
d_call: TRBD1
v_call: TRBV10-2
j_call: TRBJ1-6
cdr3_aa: CASTGTDNSPLHF
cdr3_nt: TGCGCCTCAACCGGGACAGATAATTCACCCCTCCACTTT

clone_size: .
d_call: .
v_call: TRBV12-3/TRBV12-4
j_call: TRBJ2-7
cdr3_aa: CASSSQIYEQYF
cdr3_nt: TGTGCCAGCAGTTCTCAGATCTACGAGCAGTACTTC

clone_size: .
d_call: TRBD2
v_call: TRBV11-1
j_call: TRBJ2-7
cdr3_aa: CASSLAGGKGEQYF
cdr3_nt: TGTGCCAGCAGCCTAGCGGGAGGGAAGGGCGAGCAGTACTTC

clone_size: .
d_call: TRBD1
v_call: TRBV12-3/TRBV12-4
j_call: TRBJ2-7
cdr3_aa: CASSRTGGHEQYF
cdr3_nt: TGTGCCAGCAGCCGCACAGGGGGCCACGAGCAGTACTTC

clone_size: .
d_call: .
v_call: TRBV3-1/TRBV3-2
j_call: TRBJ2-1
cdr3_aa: CASSQDGLPGNEQFF
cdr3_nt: TGTGCCAGCAGCCAAGACGGTCTCCCGGGGAATGAGCAGTTCTTC

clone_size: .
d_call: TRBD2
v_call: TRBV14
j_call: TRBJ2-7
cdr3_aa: CASSRPGTRGSYEQYF
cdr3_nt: TGTGCCAGCAGTCGCCCCGGGACTAGAGGCTCCTACGAGCAGTACTTC

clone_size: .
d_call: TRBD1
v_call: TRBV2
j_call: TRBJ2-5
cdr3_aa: CASSDPDRGRRETQYF
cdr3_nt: TGTGCCAGCAGTGACCCGGACAGGGGGCGCCGTGAGACCCAGTACTTC

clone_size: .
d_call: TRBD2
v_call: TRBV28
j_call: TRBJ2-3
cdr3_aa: CASKISGGQGTQYF
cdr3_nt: TGTGCCAGTAAGATCAGCGGGGGCCAAGGTACGCAGTATTTT

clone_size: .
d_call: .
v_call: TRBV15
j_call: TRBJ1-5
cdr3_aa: CATEAAANQPQHF
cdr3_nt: TGTGCCACCGAGGCGGCAGCCAATCAGCCCCAGCATTTT

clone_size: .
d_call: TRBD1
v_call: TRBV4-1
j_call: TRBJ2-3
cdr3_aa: CASSQENRGVDTQYF
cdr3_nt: TGCGCCAGCAGCCAAGAGAACAGGGGGGTCGATACGCAGTATTTT

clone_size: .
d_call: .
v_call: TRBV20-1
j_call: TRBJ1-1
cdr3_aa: CSGRADTEAFF
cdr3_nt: TGCAGTGGTAGGGCGGACACTGAAGCTTTCTTT

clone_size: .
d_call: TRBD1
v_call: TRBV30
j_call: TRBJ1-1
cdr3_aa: CAWSPLGQPAVEAFF
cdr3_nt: TGTGCCTGGAGTCCCCTGGGACAGCCAGCTGTTGAAGCTTTCTTT

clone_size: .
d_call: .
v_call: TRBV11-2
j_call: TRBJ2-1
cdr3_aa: CASSFGGESSYNEQFF
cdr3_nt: TGTGCCAGCAGCTTCGGCGGGGAAAGCTCCTACAATGAGCAGTTCTTC

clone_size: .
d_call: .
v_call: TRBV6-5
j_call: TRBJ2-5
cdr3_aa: CASRKGEMTQYF
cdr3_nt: TGTGCCAGCAGGAAGGGGGAAATGACCCAGTACTTC

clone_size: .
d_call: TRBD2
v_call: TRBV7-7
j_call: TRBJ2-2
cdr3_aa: CASSAGLGSTGELFF
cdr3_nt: TGTGCCAGCAGCGCGGGACTAGGGTCGACCGGGGAGCTGTTTTTT

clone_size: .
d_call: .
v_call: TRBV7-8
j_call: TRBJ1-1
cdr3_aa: CASSLGAGGEAFF
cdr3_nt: TGTGCCAGCAGCTTAGGGGCGGGGGGTGAAGCTTTCTTT

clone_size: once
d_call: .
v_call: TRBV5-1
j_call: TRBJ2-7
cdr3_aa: CASGRDTISYEQYF
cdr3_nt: TGCGCCAGCGGCCGGGACACCATCTCCTACGAGCAGTACTTC

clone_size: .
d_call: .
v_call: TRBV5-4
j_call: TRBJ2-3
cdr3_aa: CASSLAWGLGDTQYF
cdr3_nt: TGTGCCAGCAGCTTGGCCTGGGGGCTTGGAGATACGCAGTATTTT

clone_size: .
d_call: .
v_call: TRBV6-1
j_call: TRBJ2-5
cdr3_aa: CASGRGTARETQYF
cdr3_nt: TGTGCCAGCGGAAGGGGGACGGCTCGAGAGACCCAGTACTTC

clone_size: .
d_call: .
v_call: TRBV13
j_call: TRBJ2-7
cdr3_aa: CASSLRPAYEQYF
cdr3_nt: TGTGCCAGCAGCTTACGTCCCGCCTACGAGCAGTACTTC

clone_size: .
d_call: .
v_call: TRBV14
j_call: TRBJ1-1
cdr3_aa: CASSLRTGVGTEAFF
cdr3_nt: TGTGCCAGCAGCCTGAGGACGGGGGTGGGGACTGAAGCTTTCTTT

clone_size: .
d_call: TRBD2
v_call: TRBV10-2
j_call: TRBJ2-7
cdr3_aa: CASRLAGGSSYEQYF
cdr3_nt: TGCGCCAGCAGATTAGCGGGAGGGAGCTCCTACGAGCAGTACTTC

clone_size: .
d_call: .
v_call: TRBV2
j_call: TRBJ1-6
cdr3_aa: CASRDYRSYNSPLHF
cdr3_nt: TGTGCCAGCCGGGACTATCGGAGCTATAATTCACCCCTCCACTTT

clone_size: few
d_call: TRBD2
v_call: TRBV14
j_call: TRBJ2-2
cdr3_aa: CASRASGPGELFF
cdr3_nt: TGTGCCAGCAGGGCTAGCGGGCCCGGGGAGCTGTTTTTT

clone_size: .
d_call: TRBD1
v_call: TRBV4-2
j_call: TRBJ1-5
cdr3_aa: CASSQDGDSLFQPQHF
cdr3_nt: TGTGCCAGCAGCCAAGATGGGGACAGTTTGTTTCAGCCCCAGCATTTT

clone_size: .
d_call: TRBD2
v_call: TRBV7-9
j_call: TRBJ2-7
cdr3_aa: CASSLPVSIAGEHSYEQYF
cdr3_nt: TGTGCCAGCAGCTTACCCGTGTCTATAGCGGGGGAGCACTCCTACGAGCAGTACTTC

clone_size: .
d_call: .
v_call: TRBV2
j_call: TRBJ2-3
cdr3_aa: CASRATRQNTQYF
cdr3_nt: TGTGCCAGCAGGGCGACTAGACAGAATACGCAGTATTTT

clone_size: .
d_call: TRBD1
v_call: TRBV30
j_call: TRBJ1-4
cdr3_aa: CAWSEVGTANEKLFF
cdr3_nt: TGTGCCTGGAGTGAGGTCGGGACAGCTAATGAAAAACTGTTTTTT

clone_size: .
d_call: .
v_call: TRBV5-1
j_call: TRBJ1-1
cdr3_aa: CASSLTGMNTEAFF
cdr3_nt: TGCGCCAGCAGCTTGACGGGTATGAACACTGAAGCTTTCTTT

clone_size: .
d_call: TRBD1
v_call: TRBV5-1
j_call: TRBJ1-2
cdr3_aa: CASSLVGQGDYGYTF
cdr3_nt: TGCGCCAGCAGCTTGGTCGGACAGGGGGACTATGGCTACACCTTC

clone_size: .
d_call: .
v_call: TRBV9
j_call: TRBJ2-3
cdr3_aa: CASSVGRDWKTDTQYF
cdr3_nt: TGTGCCAGCAGCGTAGGGCGGGACTGGAAAACAGATACGCAGTATTTT

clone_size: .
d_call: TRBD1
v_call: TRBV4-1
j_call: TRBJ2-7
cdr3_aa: CASSQDRDSHLSYEQYF
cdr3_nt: TGCGCCAGCAGCCAGGACCGGGACAGCCATCTCTCCTACGAGCAGTACTTC

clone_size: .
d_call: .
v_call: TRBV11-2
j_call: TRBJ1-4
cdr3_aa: CASSLDRSRRYNEKLFF
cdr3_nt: TGTGCCAGCAGCTTAGACCGGAGTCGCCGATATAATGAAAAACTGTTTTTT

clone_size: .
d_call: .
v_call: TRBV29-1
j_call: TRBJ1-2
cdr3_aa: CSVEDRVLLRDYGYTF
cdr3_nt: TGCAGCGTTGAAGACCGGGTGCTCCTTCGGGACTATGGCTACACCTTC

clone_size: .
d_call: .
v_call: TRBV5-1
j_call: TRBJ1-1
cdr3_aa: CASRKGVGNTEAFF
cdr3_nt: TGCGCCAGCAGGAAGGGGGTAGGGAACACTGAAGCTTTCTTT

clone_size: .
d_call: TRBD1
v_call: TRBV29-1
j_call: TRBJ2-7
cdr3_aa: CSAPGQGRDEQYF
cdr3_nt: TGCAGCGCCCCGGGACAGGGGCGAGACGAGCAGTACTTC

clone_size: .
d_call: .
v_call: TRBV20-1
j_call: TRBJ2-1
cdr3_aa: CSASRNEQFF
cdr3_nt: TGCAGTGCTTCTAGGAATGAGCAGTTCTTC

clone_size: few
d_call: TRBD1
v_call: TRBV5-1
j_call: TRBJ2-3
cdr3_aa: CASSLASTGKGTQYF
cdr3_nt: TGCGCCAGCAGCTTGGCCTCGACAGGGAAAGGTACGCAGTATTTT

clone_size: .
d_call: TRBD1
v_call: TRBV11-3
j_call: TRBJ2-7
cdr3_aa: CASSPLDRSSYEQYF
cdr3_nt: TGTGCCAGCAGCCCGCTGGACAGGAGCTCCTACGAGCAGTACTTC

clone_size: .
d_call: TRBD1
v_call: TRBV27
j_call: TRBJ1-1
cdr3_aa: CASSRDRANTEAFF
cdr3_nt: TGTGCCAGCAGCCGGGACAGGGCGAACACTGAAGCTTTCTTT

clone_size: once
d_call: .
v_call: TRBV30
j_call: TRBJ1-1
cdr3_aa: CAWAQTVNTEAFF
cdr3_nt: TGTGCCTGGGCGCAGACTGTTAACACTGAAGCTTTCTTT